Below are 11 T cell receptor beta chains sequenced from a single sample in a study of brain T cells in children with intractable seizures. The method was immunoSEQ multiplex PCR; TCRdb's version includes in-frame clones alone and lacks a portion of them. The data show about 9,000 clones, with roughly 71% seen just once and less than 20% held by the top ten. The sequenced cases were selected for having the highest brain T cell transcript signatures. Here the sequenced sample was resected brain tissue, taken at surgery. Receptors originate from a girl aged 2 to 9 with tuberous sclerosis and intractable seizures.

The rearrangement joins TRBV5-1 to TRBJ2-1; 7 bases line up with TRBD2. Looked up from germline, CDR1 is SGHRS and CDR2 is YFSETQ. The length of the CDR3 is 16 residues. The V gene end was trimmed by 4 bases and the J gene end by 3 bases; junction bases not matched to a gene: 10. CDR3 nucleotides: TGCGCCAGCAGCCCCGGGGGAGCGGGGTTCTACAATGAGCAGTTCTTC. Translation: CASSPGGAGFYNEQFF. The whole variable domain, filled in from reference TRBV5-1 and TRBJ2-1, reads KAGVTQTPRYLIKTRGQQVTLSCSPISGHRSVSWYQQTPGQGLQFLFEYFSETQRNKGNFPGRFSGRQFSNSRSEMNVSTLELGDSALYLCASSPGGAGFYNEQFFGPGTRLTVL.

This chain connects TRBV10-3 to TRBJ2-4, with D possibly TRBD1 on 7 matching bases. CDR1 and CDR2 (germline): ENHRY, SYGVKD. The V end was cut by 6 bases, the J end by 8 bases, with 20 bases between. The CDR3 covers 15 residues. CDR3 sequence (DNA): TGTGCCATCAGCACAATTCAGGGGGGATCATACATTCAGTACTTC. Encoded protein: CAISTIQGGSYIQYF.

This clone was counted once. V is TRBV19 and J is TRBJ1-2, with 9 bases that match TRBD1. The CDR3 is 17 residues long. V was clipped by 3 bases and J by 5 bases; unmatched bases: 13. From germline, CDR1 is LNHDA and CDR2 SQIVND (reference sequence). Here the CDR3 DNA reads TGTGCCAGTAGTATTAGCTCCGGGACAGGGATTTTATATGGCTACACCTTC. It encodes CASSISSGTGILYGYTF.

The genes are TRBV6-5 and TRBJ1-4; 7 positions agree with TRBD1. CDR1 and CDR2 (germline): MNHEY, SVGAGI. V lost 6 bases, J lost 0 bases, and 1 base stayed unmatched. This CDR3 comprises 14 residues. The CDR3: CASRQGSTNEKLFF. The CDR3 DNA sequence: TGTGCCAGCAGACAGGGGTCAACTAATGAAAAACTGTTTTTT.

This chain links TRBV5-6 with TRBJ2-1, with D possibly being TRBD2 (5 bases). The CDR3 has 14 residues. Germline V gene sequence: CDR1 SGHDT, CDR2 YYEEEE. Trimming cost V 0 bases and J 3 bases, with 7 bases left between them. As DNA, the CDR3 is TGTGCCAGCAGCTTGGGAGGGTTCTACAATGAGCAGTTCTTC. This encodes CASSLGGFYNEQFF. The complete variable domain, with remaining parts taken from reference TRBV5-6 and TRBJ2-1, reads DAGVTQSPTHLIKTRGQQVTLRCSPKSGHDTVSWYQQALGQGPQFIFQYYEEEERQRGNFPDRFSGHQFPNYSSELNVNALLLGDSALYLCASSLGGFYNEQFFGPGTRLTVL.

This clone rates as medium-sized. Here the CDR3 DNA reads TGTGCCAGTGGGCCCGGCTTGGTACTGAACACCGGGGAGCTGTTTTTT. Translating it yields CASGPGLVLNTGELFF. This chain links TRBV7-3 with TRBJ2-2; D remains unclear. Germline loops: CDR1 SGHTA, CDR2 FQGTGA. The CDR3 loop spans 16 amino acids. V dropped 9 bases and J dropped 1 base, with 18 bases sitting between them.

This clone was found once. The chain couples TRBV9 to TRBJ2-1; perhaps TRBD2 as D (5 bases). Trimming left V 0 bases short and J 0 bases short, with 16 bases between. Germline V lookup: CDR1 SGDLS, CDR2 YYNGEE. The CDR3 is 18 residues long. Written as DNA, the CDR3 is TGTGCCAGCAGCGTAGTCACTTGGAGCGGAAGCTCCTACAATGAGCAGTTCTTC. Amino acids: CASSVVTWSGSSYNEQFF.

This clone has more than one count but fewer than ten. The V gene is TRBV7-6, the J gene TRBJ2-7; TRBD1 matches 11 bases. The CDR3 contains 15 residues. From germline, CDR1 is SGHVS and CDR2 FNYEAQ. With 4 bases clipped from V and 4 bases from J, the junction kept 6 bases outside the gene matches. The CDR3 protein is CASSSRTGGLYEQYF. CDR3 in DNA: TGTGCCAGCAGCTCGCGGACAGGGGGCTTGTACGAGCAGTACTTC.

This clone was counted only a few times. V usage is TRBV24-1 and J usage is TRBJ2-1; D is undetermined. The CDR3 has 13 residues. Germline CDR1 KGHDR, CDR2 SFDVKD. V lost 4 bases, J lost 12 bases, and 15 bases lay in between. This CDR3 is CATSEGPYRVQFF. In DNA, the CDR3 is TGTGCCACCAGTGAAGGGCCCTATAGGGTGCAGTTCTTC.

This clone was counted between two and nine times. This chain links TRBV6-1 with TRBJ1-2; tentative D call: TRBD1 (6 bases). The CDR3 spans 16 residues. Germline CDR1 is MNHNS and CDR2 is SASEGT. The ends were cut back, 4 bases at V and 4 bases at J, with 19 bases in the middle. The CDR3 region is CASSADSLISGYGYTF. The CDR3 coding sequence is TGTGCCAGCAGTGCGGACAGCCTCATAAGCGGCTATGGCTACACCTTC.

This clone was seen more than once but under ten times. The chain employs TRBV5-4 and TRBJ1-6; TRBD1 matches at 9 bases. CDR3 length: 14 amino acids. Germline V CDR1 and CDR2: SGHNT, YYREEE (reference sequence). V lost 3 bases and J lost 9; bases outside the gene matches: 4. CDR3 nucleotide sequence: TGTGCCAGCAGCTCCCGGGACAGGGCTTCACCCCTCCACTTT. Its translation is CASSSRDRASPLHF.